This T cell receptor beta chain was sequenced during a study of blood T cell repertoires in COVID-19. At the level of the study: Italy, Spain and the United States were the sources of the convalescent and acute COVID-19 samples.

Recovered status in Cohort 3 required two negative PCRs, clearance, or symptom resolution. Clones were read by immunoSEQ multiplex PCR, and TCRdb kept only the in-frame ones, dropping some. The data show around 250,000 clones, around 86% seen once. Germline assignment: CDR1 SNHLY and CDR2 FYNNEI. The CDR3 spans 14 residues. V lost 3 bases to trimming and J lost 4 bases, with 13 bases between them. The source is a man between 18 and 29 years old who had recovered from COVID-19. What was sequenced was PBMCs or T cells enriched from blood (not recorded which). The chain joins TRBV2 to TRBJ2-7, with D perhaps matching TRBD2 (5 bases). CDR3 nucleotide sequence: TGTGCCAGCAGTGAGCGAGGGATGAGTTACGAGCAGTACTTC. This encodes CASSERGMSYEQYF.